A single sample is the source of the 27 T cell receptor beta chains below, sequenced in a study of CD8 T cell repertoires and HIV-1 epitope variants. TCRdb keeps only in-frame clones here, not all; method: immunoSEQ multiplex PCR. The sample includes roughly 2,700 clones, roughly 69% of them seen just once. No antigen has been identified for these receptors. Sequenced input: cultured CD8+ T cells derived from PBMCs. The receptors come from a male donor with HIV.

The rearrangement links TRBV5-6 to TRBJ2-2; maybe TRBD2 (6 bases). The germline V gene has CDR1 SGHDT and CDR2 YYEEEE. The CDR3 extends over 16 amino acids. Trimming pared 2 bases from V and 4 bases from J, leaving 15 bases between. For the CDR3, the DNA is TGTGCCAGCAGCTTCGAACCGTGGGAGGCCACCGGGGAGCTGTTTTTT. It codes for CASSFEPWEATGELFF. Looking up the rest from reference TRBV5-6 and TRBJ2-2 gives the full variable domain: DAGVTQSPTHLIKTRGQQVTLRCSPKSGHDTVSWYQQALGQGPQFIFQYYEEEERQRGNFPDRFSGHQFPNYSSELNVNALLLGDSALYLCASSFEPWEATGELFFGEGSRLTVL.

In DNA form, the CDR3 reads TGTGCCAGCAGTGACTGGGCAGGGGGCAGTGATAATGAAAAACTGTTTTTT. The encoded protein is CASSDWAGGSDNEKLFF. The chain is built from TRBV2 and TRBJ1-4; TRBD1 agrees at 8 bases. The germline V gene has CDR1 SNHLY and CDR2 FYNNEI. This CDR3 is built from 17 residues. V trimming: 3 bases; J trimming: 4 bases; junction bases outside the gene matches: 10.

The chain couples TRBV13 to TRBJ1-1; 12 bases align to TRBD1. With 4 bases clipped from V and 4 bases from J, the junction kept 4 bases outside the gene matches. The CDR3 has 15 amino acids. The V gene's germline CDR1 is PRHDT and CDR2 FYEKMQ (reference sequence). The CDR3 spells CASSSGQGAGTEAFF. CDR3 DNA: TGTGCCAGCAGCTCGGGACAGGGGGCGGGCACTGAAGCTTTCTTT.

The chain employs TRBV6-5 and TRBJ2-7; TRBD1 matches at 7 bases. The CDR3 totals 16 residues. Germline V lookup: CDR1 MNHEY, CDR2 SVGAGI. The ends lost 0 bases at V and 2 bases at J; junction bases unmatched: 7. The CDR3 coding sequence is TGTGCCAGCAGTTACTCGGGTACAGGGGCCGCCTACGAGCAGTACTTC. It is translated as CASSYSGTGAAYEQYF.

Here the CDR3 reads CASSYRGYEQYF. The DNA for the CDR3 is TGTGCCAGCAGTTACCGGGGATACGAGCAGTACTTC. The chain couples TRBV6-5 to TRBJ2-7, with D possibly being TRBD2 (5 bases). CDR1 and CDR2 from the germline V gene are MNHEY and SVGAGI. Trimming removed 2 bases from V and 4 bases from J, with 6 bases in between. This CDR3 spans 12 amino acids.

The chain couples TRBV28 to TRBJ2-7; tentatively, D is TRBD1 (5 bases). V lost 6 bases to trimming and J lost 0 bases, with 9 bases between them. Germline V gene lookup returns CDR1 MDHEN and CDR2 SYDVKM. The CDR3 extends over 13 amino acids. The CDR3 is CASRTDISYEQYF. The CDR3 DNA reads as TGTGCCAGCAGGACGGACATCTCCTACGAGCAGTACTTC. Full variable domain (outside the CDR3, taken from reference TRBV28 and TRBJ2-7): DVKVTQSSRYLVKRTGEKVFLECVQDMDHENMFWYRQDPGLGLRLIYFSYDVKMKEKGDIPEGYSVSREKKERFSLILESASTNQTSMYLCASRTDISYEQYFGPGTRLTVT.

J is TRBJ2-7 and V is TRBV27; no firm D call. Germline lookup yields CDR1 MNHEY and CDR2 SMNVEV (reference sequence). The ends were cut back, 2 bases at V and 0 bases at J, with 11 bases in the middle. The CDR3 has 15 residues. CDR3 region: CASSLQAGSSYEQYF. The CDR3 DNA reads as TGTGCCAGCAGTTTACAAGCCGGTAGCTCCTACGAGCAGTACTTC.

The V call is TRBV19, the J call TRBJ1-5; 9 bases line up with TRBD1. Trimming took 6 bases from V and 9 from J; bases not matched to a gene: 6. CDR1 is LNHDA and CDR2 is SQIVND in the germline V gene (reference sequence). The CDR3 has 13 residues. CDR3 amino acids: CASSRDRVGPQHF. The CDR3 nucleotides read TGTGCCAGTAGCCGGGACAGGGTAGGGCCCCAGCATTTT.

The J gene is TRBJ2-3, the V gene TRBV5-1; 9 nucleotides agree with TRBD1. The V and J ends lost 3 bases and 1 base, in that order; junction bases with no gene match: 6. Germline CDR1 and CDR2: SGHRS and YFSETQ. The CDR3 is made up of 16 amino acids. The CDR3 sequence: CASSSRTGEGTDTQYF. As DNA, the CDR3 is TGCGCCAGCAGCTCAAGGACAGGGGAAGGCACAGATACGCAGTATTTT.

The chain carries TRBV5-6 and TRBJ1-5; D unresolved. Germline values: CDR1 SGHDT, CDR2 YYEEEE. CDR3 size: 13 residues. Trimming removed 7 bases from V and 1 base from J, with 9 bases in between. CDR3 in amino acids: CASSIGSNQPQHF. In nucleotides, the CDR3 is TGTGCCAGCTCCATCGGGAGCAATCAGCCCCAGCATTTT.

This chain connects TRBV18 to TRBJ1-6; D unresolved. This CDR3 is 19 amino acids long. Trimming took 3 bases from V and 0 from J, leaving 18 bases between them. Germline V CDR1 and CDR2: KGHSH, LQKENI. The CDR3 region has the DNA TGTGCCAGCTCACCGCTATGGGATGATTCAGGCTCCTATAATTCACCCCTCCACTTT. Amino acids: CASSPLWDDSGSYNSPLHF.

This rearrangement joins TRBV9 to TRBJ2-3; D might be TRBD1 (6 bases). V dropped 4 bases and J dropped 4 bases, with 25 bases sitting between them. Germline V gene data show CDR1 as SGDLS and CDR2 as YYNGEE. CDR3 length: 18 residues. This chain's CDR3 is CASSMPGPGQISADTQYF. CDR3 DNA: TGTGCCAGCAGCATGCCCGGTCCCGGACAGATATCTGCAGATACGCAGTATTTT.

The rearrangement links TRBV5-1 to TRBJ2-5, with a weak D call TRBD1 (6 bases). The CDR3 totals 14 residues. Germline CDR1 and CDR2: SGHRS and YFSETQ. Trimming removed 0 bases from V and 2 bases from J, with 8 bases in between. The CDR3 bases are TGCGCCAGCAGCTTGGCCGGACAGCAAGAGACCCAGTACTTC. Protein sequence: CASSLAGQQETQYF.

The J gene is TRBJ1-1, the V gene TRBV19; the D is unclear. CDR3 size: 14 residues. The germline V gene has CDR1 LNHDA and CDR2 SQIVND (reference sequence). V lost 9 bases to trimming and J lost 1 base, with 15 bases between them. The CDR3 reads CASTLQTANTEAFF. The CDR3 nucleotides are TGTGCCAGCACTCTCCAGACTGCGAACACTGAAGCTTTCTTT.

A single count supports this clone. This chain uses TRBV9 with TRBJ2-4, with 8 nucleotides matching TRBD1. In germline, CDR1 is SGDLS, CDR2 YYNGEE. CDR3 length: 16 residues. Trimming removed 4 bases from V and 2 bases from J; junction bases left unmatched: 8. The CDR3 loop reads CASSPPGQGTKNIQYF. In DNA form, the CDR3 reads TGTGCCAGCAGCCCCCCAGGACAGGGCACCAAAAACATTCAGTACTTC.

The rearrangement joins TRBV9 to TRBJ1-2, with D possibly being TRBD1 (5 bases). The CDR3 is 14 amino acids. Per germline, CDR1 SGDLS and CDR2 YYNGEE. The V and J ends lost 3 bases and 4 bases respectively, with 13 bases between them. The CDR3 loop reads CASSGLDRFYGYTF. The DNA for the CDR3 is TGTGCCAGCAGCGGCTTAGACAGATTCTATGGCTACACCTTC.

The CDR3 region has the DNA TGTGCCAGCAGCCCAGGGGGCCTTACTCTCTCCTACGAGCAGTACTTC. Translation gives CASSPGGLTLSYEQYF. J is TRBJ2-7 and V is TRBV9; the match to TRBD1 covers 8 bases. J gave up 0 bases and V 4 bases, and 9 bases lay outside the gene matches. This CDR3 spans 16 amino acids. Looked up from germline, CDR1 is SGDLS and CDR2 is YYNGEE. Together with reference TRBV9 and TRBJ2-7, the CDR3 gives the full variable domain: DSGVTQTPKHLITATGQRVTLRCSPRSGDLSVYWYQQSLDQGLQFLIQYYNGEERAKGNILERFSAQQFPDLHSELNLSSLELGDSALYFCASSPGGLTLSYEQYFGPGTRLTVT.

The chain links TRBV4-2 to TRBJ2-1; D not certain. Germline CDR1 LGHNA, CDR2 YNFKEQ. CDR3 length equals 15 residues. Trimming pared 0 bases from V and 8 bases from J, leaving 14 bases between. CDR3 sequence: CASSQDSALPDEQFF. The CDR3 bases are TGTGCCAGCAGCCAAGATTCCGCGCTCCCGGATGAGCAGTTCTTC.

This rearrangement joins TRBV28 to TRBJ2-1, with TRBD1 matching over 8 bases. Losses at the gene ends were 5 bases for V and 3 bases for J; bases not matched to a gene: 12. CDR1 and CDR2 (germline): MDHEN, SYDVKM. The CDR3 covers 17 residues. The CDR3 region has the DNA TGTGCCAGCAGTCCTCATTGGACAGGGAATTTCTACAATGAGCAGTTCTTC. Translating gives CASSPHWTGNFYNEQFF.

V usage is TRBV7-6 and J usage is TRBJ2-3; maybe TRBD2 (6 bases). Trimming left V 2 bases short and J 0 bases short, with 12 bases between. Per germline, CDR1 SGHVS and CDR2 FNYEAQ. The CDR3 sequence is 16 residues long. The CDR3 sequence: CASSLSVGTSTDTQYF. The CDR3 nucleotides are TGTGCCAGCAGCTTAAGCGTCGGGACTAGCACAGATACGCAGTATTTT.

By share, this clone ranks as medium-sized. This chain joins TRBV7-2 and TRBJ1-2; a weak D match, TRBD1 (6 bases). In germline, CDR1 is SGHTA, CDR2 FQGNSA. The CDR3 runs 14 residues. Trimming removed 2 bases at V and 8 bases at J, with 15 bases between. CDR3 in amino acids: CASSLQVPGEGYTF. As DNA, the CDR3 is TGTGCCAGCAGCTTACAGGTGCCAGGGGAAGGCTACACCTTC.

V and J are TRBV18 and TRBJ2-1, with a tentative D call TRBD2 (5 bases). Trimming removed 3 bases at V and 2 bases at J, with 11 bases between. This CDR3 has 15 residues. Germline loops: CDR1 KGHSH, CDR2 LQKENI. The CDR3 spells CASSPLEGAYNEQFF. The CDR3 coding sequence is TGTGCCAGCTCACCCCTCGAGGGCGCCTACAATGAGCAGTTCTTC. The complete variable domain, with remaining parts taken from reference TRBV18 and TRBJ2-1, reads NAGVMQNPRHLVRRRGQEARLRCSPMKGHSHVYWYRQLPEEGLKFMVYLQKENIIDESGMPKERFSAEFPKEGPSILRIQQVVRGDSAAYFCASSPLEGAYNEQFFGPGTRLTVL.

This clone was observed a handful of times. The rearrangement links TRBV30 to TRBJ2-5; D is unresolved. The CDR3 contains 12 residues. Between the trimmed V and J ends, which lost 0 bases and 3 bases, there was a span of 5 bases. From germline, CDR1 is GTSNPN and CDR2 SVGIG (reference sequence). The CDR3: CAWSVMEETQYF. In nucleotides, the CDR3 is TGTGCCTGGAGTGTAATGGAAGAGACCCAGTACTTC.

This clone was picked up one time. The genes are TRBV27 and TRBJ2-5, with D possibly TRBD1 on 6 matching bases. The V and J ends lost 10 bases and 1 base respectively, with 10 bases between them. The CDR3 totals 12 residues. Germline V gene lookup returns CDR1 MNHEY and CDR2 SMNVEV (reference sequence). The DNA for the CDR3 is TGTGCCATGGGACACGGCCAAGAGACCCAGTACTTC. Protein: CAMGHGQETQYF.

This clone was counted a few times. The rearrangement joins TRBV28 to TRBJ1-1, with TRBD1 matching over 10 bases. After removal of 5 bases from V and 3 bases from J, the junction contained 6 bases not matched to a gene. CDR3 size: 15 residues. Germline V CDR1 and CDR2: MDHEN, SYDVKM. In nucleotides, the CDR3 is TGTGCCAGCAGTCCGATAGGACAGGGGGACACTGAAGCTTTCTTT. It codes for CASSPIGQGDTEAFF.

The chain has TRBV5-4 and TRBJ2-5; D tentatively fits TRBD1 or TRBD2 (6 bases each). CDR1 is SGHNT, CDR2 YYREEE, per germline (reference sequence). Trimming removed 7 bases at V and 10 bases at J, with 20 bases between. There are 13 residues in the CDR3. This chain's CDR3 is CASRRDTGGYQYF. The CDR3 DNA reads TGTGCCAGCCGGAGGGACACTGGAGGATACCAGTACTTC.

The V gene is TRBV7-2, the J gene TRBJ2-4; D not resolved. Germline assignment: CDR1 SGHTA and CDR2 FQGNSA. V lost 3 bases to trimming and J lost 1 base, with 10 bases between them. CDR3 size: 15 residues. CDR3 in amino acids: CASSFPNVAKNIQYF. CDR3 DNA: TGTGCCAGCAGCTTCCCTAATGTGGCCAAAAACATTCAGTACTTC.